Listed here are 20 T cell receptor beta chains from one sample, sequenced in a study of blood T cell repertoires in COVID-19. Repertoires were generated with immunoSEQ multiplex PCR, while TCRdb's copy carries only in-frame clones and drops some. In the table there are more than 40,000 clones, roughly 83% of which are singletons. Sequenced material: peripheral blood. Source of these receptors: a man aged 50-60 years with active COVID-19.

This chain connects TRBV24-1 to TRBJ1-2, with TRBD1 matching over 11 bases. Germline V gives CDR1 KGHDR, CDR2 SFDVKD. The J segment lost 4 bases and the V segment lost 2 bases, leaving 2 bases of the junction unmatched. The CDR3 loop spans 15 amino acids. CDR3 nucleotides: TGTGCCACCAGTGATTCCGGGACAGGGGGCTATGGCTACACCTTC. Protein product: CATSDSGTGGYGYTF.

The CDR3 is CASRPSGGNYEQYF. As DNA, the CDR3 is TGTGCCAGCAGACCTAGCGGGGGGAATTACGAGCAGTACTTC. The gene calls are TRBV2 and TRBJ2-7; 11 bases align to TRBD2. Germline V gene sequence: CDR1 SNHLY, CDR2 FYNNEI. CDR3 length: 14 residues. With 6 bases clipped from V and 4 bases from J, the junction kept 5 bases outside the gene matches.

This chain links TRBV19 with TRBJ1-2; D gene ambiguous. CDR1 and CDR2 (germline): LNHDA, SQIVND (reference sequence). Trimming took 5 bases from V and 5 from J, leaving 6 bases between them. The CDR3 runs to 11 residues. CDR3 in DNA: TGTGCCAGTAGTCTGCAGTATGGCTACACCTTC. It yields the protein CASSLQYGYTF.

The CDR3 sequence is CAISETTSGGLVEQFF. The CDR3, as DNA: TGTGCCATCAGTGAGACGACTAGCGGGGGGTTAGTCGAGCAGTTCTTC. V and J are TRBV10-3 and TRBJ2-1, with 13 positions matching TRBD2. V shed 2 bases and J 10 bases; nucleotides not matched to a gene: 8. Germline V gene sequence: CDR1 ENHRY, CDR2 SYGVKD. The CDR3 runs to 16 residues.

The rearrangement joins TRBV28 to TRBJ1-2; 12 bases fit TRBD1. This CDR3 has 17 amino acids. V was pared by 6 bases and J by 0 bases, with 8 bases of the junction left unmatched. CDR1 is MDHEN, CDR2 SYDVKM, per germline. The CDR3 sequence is CASSLRDRGLSNYGYTF. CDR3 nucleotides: TGTGCCAGCAGCCTCAGGGACAGGGGGCTATCTAACTATGGCTACACCTTC.

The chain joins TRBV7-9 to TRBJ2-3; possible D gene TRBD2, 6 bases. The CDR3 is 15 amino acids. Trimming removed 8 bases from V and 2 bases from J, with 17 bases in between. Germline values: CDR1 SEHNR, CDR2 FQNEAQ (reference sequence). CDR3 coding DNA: TGTGCCAGCCGGGGCTGGACTACCATCACAGATACGCAGTATTTT. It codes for CASRGWTTITDTQYF. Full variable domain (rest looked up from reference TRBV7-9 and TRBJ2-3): DTGVSQNPRHKITKRGQNVTFRCDPISEHNRLYWYRQTLGQGPEFLTYFQNEAQLEKSRLLSDRFSAERPKGSFSTLEIQRTEQGDSAMYLCASRGWTTITDTQYFGPGTRLTVL.

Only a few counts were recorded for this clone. CDR3 in DNA: TGTGCCAGCAGCATACAGGGGGCTTGGAATCAGCCCCAGCATTTT. Amino acids: CASSIQGAWNQPQHF. The chain employs TRBV27 and TRBJ1-5; 9 positions agree with TRBD1. V lost 6 bases to trimming and J lost 4 bases; unmatched junction nucleotides: 7. Germline assignment: CDR1 MNHEY and CDR2 SMNVEV (reference sequence). The CDR3 covers 15 residues.

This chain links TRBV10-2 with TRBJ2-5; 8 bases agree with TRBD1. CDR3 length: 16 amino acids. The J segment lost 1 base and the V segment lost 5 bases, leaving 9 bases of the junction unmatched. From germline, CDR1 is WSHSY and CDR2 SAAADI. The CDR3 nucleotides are TGCGCCAGCAGTCTTGGGACAGGAGGCCCCCAAGAGACCCAGTACTTC. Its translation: CASSLGTGGPQETQYF.

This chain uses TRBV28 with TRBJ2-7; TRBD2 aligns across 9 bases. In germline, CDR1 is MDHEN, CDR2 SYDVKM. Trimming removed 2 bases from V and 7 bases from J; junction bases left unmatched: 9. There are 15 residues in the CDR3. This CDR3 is CASSLPEAGGWEQYF. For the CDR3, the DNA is TGTGCCAGCAGTTTACCCGAAGCGGGGGGTTGGGAGCAGTACTTC.

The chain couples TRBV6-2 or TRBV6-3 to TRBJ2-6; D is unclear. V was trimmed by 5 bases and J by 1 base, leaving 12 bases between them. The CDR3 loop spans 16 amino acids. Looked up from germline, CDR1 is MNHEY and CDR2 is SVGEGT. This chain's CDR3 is CASSRPDGSGANVLTF. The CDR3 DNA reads TGTGCCAGCAGTCGCCCTGACGGGTCTGGGGCCAACGTCCTGACTTTC.

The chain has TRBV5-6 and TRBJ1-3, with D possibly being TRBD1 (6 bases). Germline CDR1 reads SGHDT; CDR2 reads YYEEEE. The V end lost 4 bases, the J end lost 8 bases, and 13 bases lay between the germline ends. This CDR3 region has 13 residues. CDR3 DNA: TGTGCCAGCAGCAAAGAGGGGGAATACACCATATATTTT. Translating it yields CASSKEGEYTIYF. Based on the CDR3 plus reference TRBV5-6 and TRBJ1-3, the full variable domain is DAGVTQSPTHLIKTRGQQVTLRCSPKSGHDTVSWYQQALGQGPQFIFQYYEEEERQRGNFPDRFSGHQFPNYSSELNVNALLLGDSALYLCASSKEGEYTIYFGEGSWLTVV.

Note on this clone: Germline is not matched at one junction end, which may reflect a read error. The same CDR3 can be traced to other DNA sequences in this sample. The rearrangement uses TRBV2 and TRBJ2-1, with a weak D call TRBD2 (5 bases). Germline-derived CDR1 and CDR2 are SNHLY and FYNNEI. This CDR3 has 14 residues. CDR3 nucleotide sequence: TGTGCCAGTGGGGAGCAGCTTGGTTCCAATGAACAGTTCTTC. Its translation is CASGEQLGSNEQFF.

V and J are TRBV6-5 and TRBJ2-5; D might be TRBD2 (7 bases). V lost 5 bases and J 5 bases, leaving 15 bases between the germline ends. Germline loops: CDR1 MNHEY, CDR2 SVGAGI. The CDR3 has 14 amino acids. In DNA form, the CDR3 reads TGTGCCAGCAGTCCCTACAGGGAGGGCGAGACCCAGTACTTC. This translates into CASSPYREGETQYF.

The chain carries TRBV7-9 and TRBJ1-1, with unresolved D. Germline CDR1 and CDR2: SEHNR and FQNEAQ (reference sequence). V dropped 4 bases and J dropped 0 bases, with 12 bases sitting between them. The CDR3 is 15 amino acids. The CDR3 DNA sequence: TGTGCCAGCAGCTCCTGGGCAGGCATGAACACTGAAGCTTTCTTT. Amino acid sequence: CASSSWAGMNTEAFF. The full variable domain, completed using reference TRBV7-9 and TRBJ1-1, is DTGVSQNPRHKITKRGQNVTFRCDPISEHNRLYWYRQTLGQGPEFLTYFQNEAQLEKSRLLSDRFSAERPKGSFSTLEIQRTEQGDSAMYLCASSSWAGMNTEAFFGQGTRLTVV.

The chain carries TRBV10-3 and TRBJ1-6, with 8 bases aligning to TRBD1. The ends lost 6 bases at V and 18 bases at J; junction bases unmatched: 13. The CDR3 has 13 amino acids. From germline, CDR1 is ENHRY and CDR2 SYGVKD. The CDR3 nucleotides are TGTGCCATCAGCCAGGGACAGGATGGCTACTCCCACTTT. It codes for CAISQGQDGYSHF.

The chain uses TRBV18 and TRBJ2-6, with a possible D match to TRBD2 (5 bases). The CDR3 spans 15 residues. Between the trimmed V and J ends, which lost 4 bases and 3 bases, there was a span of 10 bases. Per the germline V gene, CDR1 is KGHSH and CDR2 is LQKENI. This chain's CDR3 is CASSRVGGGANVLTF. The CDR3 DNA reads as TGTGCCAGCTCACGTGTTGGAGGTGGGGCCAACGTCCTGACTTTC.

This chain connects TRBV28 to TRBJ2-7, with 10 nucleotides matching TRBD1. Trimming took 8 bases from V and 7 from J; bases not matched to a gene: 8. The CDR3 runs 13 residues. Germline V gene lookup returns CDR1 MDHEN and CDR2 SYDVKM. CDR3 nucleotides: TGTGCCAGCCTCAACGACAGGGGGCGGGAGCAGTACTTC. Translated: CASLNDRGREQYF.

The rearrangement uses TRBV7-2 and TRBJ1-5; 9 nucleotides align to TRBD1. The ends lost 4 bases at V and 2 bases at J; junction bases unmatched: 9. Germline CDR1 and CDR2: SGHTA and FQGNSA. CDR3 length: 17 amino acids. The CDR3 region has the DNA TGTGCCAGCAGCTCCGGACAGGGGATTAGAGGCAATCAGCCCCAGCATTTT. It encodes CASSSGQGIRGNQPQHF.

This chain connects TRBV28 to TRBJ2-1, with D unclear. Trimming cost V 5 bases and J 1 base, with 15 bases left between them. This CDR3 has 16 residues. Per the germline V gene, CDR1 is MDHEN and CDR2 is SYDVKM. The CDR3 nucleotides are TGTGCCAGCAGTACACCATCCGCACCATCCTACAATGAGCAGTTCTTC. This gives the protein CASSTPSAPSYNEQFF.

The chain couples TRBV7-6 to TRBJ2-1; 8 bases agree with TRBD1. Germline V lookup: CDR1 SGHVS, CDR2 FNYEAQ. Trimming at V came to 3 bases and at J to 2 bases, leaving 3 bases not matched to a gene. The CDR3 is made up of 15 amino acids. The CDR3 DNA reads TGTGCCAGCAGCTTCGGGACAGGACCCTACAATGAGCAGTTCTTC. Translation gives CASSFGTGPYNEQFF.